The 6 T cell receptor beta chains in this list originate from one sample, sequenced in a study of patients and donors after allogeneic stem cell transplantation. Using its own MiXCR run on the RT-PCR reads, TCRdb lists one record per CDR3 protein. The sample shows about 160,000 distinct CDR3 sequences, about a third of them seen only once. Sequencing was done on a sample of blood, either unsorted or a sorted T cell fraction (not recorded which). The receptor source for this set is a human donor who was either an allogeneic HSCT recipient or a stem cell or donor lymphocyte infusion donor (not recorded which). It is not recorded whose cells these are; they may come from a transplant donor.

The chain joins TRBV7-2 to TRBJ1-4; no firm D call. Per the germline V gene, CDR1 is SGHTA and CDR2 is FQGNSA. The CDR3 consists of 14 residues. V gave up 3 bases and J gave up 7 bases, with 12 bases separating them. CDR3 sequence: CASSFDGQREKLFF. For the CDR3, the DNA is TGTGCCAGCAGCTTTGACGGGCAGCGTGAAAAACTGTTTTTT.

CDR3 DNA sequence: TGTGCCAGCAGTTTCGCAGGGCCCAATCAGCCCCAGCATTTT. Its protein product is CASSFAGPNQPQHF. The chain couples TRBV12-3 or TRBV12-4 to TRBJ1-5, with TRBD1 as a possible D gene (5 bases). The CDR3 has 14 amino acids. V was shortened by 3 bases and J by 3 bases, with 9 bases between the two germline ends.

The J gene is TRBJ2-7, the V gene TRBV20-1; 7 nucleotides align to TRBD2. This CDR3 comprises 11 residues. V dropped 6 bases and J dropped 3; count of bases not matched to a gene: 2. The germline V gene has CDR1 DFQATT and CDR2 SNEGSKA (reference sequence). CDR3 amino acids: CSAWEGYEQYV. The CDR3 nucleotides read TGCAGTGCCTGGGAGGGCTACGAGCAGTACGTC.

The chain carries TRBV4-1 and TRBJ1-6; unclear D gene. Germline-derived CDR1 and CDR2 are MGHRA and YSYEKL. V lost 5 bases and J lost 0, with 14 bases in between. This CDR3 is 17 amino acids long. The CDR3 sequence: CASSIGPLSSYNSPLHF. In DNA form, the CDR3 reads TGCGCCAGCAGCATCGGCCCACTGAGCTCCTATAATTCACCCCTCCACTTT.

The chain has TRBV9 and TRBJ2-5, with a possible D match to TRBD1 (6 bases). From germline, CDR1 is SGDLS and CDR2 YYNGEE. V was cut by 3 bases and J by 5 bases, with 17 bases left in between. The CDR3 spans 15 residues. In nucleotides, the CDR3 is TGTGCCAGCAGCGCCTCCGGGACAAGGGCCGAGACCCAGTACTTC. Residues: CASSASGTRAETQYF.

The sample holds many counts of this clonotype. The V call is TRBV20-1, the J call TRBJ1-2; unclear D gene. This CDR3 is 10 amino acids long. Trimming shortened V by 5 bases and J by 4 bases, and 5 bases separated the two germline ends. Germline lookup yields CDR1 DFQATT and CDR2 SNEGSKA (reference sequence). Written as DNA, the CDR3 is TGCAGTGCTCGAGCCTATGGCTACACCTTC. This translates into CSARAYGYTF.